A selection of T cell receptor beta chains follows, all from one sample in a study of graft-versus-host responses after intestinal transplantation. Repertoires were generated with immunoSEQ multiplex PCR, while TCRdb's copy carries only in-frame clones and drops some. The sample lists just under 65,000 clones; approximately 91% were seen once. For these receptors, no antigen is known. The material sequenced was unstimulated CD8+ T cells sorted from spleen or lymph node cells, taken before transplant. The receptor set was obtained from a human donor who was the organ donor for an intestinal transplant. Both conserved end residues are trimmed from each CDR3.

J gene,V gene,CDR3 protein
TRBJ2-7,TRBV5-1,ASSLRQVPARTYEQY
TRBJ2-2,TRBV5-4,ASSLGEGAGELF
TRBJ2-3,TRBV28,ASSLMDRESDTQY
TRBJ2-3,TRBV9,ASSVVEALGGPGTDTQY
TRBJ1-4,TRBV28,ASSSHRVAEKLF
TRBJ2-7,TRBV11-2,ASSHPGLAGDNEQY
TRBJ2-3,TRBV28,ASNVHLAGGTDTQY
TRBJ2-2,TRBV28,ASSPWTSGEAGELF
TRBJ2-1,TRBV28,ASSLSGSSYNEQF
TRBJ2-7,TRBV7-3,ASSLSGGSGDEQY
TRBJ2-1,TRBV6-5,ASQRGYSYNEQF
TRBJ2-7,TRBV5-1,ASSLWAGRSYEQY
TRBJ2-7,TRBV18,ASSPEEGEGANQRYEQY
TRBJ1-3,TRBV23-1,ASSPPGLPKRNTIY
TRBJ2-1,TRBV9,ASSEGGKHNEQF
TRBJ2-1,TRBV9,ASSVVGVGLLYNEQF
TRBJ2-7,TRBV27,ASRTETSYEQY
TRBJ2-5,TRBV9,ASSSGSGRAVSPRETQY
TRBJ1-1,TRBV27,ASTPQGPRSLMNTEAF
TRBJ2-7,TRBV19,ASSTVLTPNYEQY
TRBJ2-7,TRBV30,AWRAFKDRGAYEQY
TRBJ2-1,TRBV4-3,ASSQDRTGTRASNEQF
TRBJ2-7,TRBV28,ASSFGTVNY
TRBJ2-1,TRBV13,ASSPGRREQF
TRBJ1-4,TRBV7-6,ASSLNGWGDEKLF
TRBJ2-7,TRBV7-9,ASSWVGTGGPYEQY
TRBJ2-1,TRBV29-1,SVVRANTYNEQF
TRBJ2-1,TRBV28,ASSEQGFSYNEQF
TRBJ2-3,TRBV2,ASPCGSPTDTQY
TRBJ2-3,TRBV28,ASSSPSGSGWDTQY
TRBJ2-2,TRBV10-3,AISEAGTNTGELF
TRBJ2-7,TRBV5-6,ASSRQGAYEQY
TRBJ2-3,TRBV9,ASSVEGQDTDTQY
TRBJ1-1,TRBV30,AWKARPSRDTEAF
TRBJ2-1,TRBV7-8,ASSPFLRGSSYNEQF
TRBJ2-5,TRBV12-5,ASGTSGRRGETQY
TRBJ2-2,TRBV7-3,ASSLFSLAGDTGELF
TRBJ2-7,TRBV6-5,ASSYGLAGILREQY
TRBJ2-7,TRBV28,ASRYLASASYEQY
TRBJ2-7,TRBV30,AWSVQREPVHEQY
TRBJ2-1,TRBV7-9,ASGVRDRGFNNEQF
TRBJ2-7,TRBV2,ASSTESSYEQY
TRBJ2-7,TRBV11-2,ASSPHPAYEQY
TRBJ2-1,TRBV4-3,ASSQDPGGPLINEQF
TRBJ2-1,TRBV7-9,ASSPPPIAGAYNEQF
TRBJ2-1,TRBV25-1,ASSEDGYNEQF
TRBJ1-1,TRBV7-8,ASSFGQGNTEAF
TRBJ2-7,TRBV28,ASSSPINYEQY
TRBJ1-1,TRBV25-1,ASSEGQLNTEAF
TRBJ2-7,TRBV28,ASSPFRESYEQY
TRBJ2-3,TRBV29-1,SGGTSGSADTQY
TRBJ2-2,TRBV13,ASSSPRPPGGGTGELF
TRBJ2-3,TRBV6-4,ASSESSGTTDTQY